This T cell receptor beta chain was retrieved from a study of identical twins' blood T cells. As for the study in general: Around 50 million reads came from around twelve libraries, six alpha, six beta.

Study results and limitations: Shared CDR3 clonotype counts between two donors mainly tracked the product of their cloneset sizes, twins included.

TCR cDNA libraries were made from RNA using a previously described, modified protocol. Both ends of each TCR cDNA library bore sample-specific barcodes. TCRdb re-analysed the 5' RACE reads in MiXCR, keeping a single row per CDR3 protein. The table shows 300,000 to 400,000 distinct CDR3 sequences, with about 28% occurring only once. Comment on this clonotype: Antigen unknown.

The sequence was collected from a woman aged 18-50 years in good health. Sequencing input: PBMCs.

The CDR3: CASSLIGVEQFF. CDR3 nucleotide sequence: TGTGCCAGCAGCTTAATCGGCGTTGAGCAGTTCTTC. The rearrangement links TRBV11-2 to TRBJ2-1; D gene unclear. The length of the CDR3 is 12 residues. In germline, CDR1 is SGHAT, CDR2 FQNNGV. Trimming removed 2 bases from V and 9 bases from J, with 8 bases in between.